This T cell receptor beta chain came from a study of identical twins. Study findings and constraints: Analyses of zero insertions could, in part, be confounded by invariant MAIT and iNKT cells.

Germline V gene lookup returns CDR1 SGHVS and CDR2 FQNEAQ. V was pared by 1 base and J by 9 bases, with 6 bases of the junction left unmatched. The CDR3 contains 15 residues. As regards this clonotype: Its cognate antigen is unknown.

MiXCR was run by TCRdb on the 5' RACE reads, yielding one entry per CDR3 protein. This sample has fewer than 900,000 distinct CDR3 sequences, with about 20% found just once. The same sample was also used in a study of T cells expressing NK-cell markers. This second report adds: Seven sequenced donors out of eight were HCMV-seropositive, one seronegative.

This chain links TRBV7-8 with TRBJ2-1, with 10 positions matching TRBD2. Source material: PBMCs. The receptor was isolated from a woman younger than 30 in good health. CDR3 in DNA: TGTGCCAGCAGCTTAGAGGCTAGCGGGAGTACTGAGCAGTTCTTC. Amino acid sequence: CASSLEASGSTEQFF. The variable domain in full, with the rest retrieved from reference TRBV7-8 and TRBJ2-1, is GAGVSQSPRYKVAKRGQDVALRCDPISGHVSLFWYQQALGQGPEFLTYFQNEAQLDKSGLPSDRFFAERPEGSVSTLKIQRTQQEDSAVYLCASSLEASGSTEQFFGPGTRLTVL.